The text below deals with one TCR beta chain. Time point indicated: recipient sample about 28 days before transplant, after cytoreduction. The sample comes from a study of T cell clonotyping in hematopoietic cell transplantation. Sequencing was performed with immunoSEQ multiplex PCR; in TCRdb, only in-frame clones are kept and a portion is missing. The sample contains tens of thousands of clones, around 96% of which appear only once. Germline V gives CDR1 SQVTM, CDR2 ANQGSEA. CDR3 length equals 13 residues. After removal of 4 bases from V and 5 bases from J, the junction contained 5 bases not matched to a gene.

The sample was peripheral blood mononuclear cells, taken before stem cell transplant. This chain links TRBV29-1 with TRBJ2-7; TRBD1 matches 10 bases. The TCR comes from a woman in her forties or fifties with acute myeloid leukemia. Some clones in this sample may be carry-over from other donors' samples. CDR3 nucleotides: TGCAGCGTTGTCCCGGGACAGGGGAACGAGCAGTACTTC. Its protein is CSVVPGQGNEQYF.